These 20 T cell receptor beta chains were sequenced from one sample in a study of blood T cell repertoires in COVID-19. The protocol was immunoSEQ multiplex PCR, while the TCRdb copy is restricted to in-frame clones and leaves out a portion. The sample has approximately 97,000 clones, 87% seen once. The sample consisted of peripheral blood. These receptors were collected from a woman in her 50s with COVID-19, enrolled during active disease.

This chain joins TRBV30 and TRBJ1-2; TRBD1 matches at 10 bases. The germline V gene encodes CDR1 GTSNPN and CDR2 SVGIG (reference sequence). V was clipped by 2 bases and J by 2 bases; unmatched bases: 2. The CDR3 is 14 residues long. The CDR3 DNA is TGTGCCTGGAGTCGGGACAGGGGCAACTATGGCTACACCTTC. Encoded protein: CAWSRDRGNYGYTF.

The chain has TRBV5-6 and TRBJ2-7; D is perhaps TRBD1 (6 bases). This CDR3 is built from 14 residues. Trimming took 4 bases from V and 3 from J, leaving 14 bases between them. Germline V gives CDR1 SGHDT, CDR2 YYEEEE. The CDR3 sequence is CASSLLDRNYEQYF. In DNA form, the CDR3 reads TGTGCCAGCAGCCTCCTTGACAGGAACTACGAGCAGTACTTC.

This clone was counted once. This chain connects TRBV24-1 to TRBJ2-3, with a possible D match to TRBD2 (8 bases). Between the trimmed V and J ends, which lost 4 bases and 9 bases, there was a span of 16 bases. The germline V gene has CDR1 KGHDR and CDR2 SFDVKD. This CDR3 is built from 14 residues. The CDR3 DNA follows: TGTGCCACCAGTGACCCGGGAGGGGGCGGAACGCAGTATTTT. It codes for CATSDPGGGGTQYF.

The chain recombines TRBV28 with TRBJ1-2; TRBD1 agrees at 8 bases. The CDR3 has 13 amino acids. V was clipped by 3 bases and J by 3 bases; unmatched bases: 0. Germline lookup yields CDR1 MDHEN and CDR2 SYDVKM. CDR3 loop: CASSLDRDYGYTF. The CDR3 bases are TGTGCCAGCAGTTTGGACAGGGACTATGGCTACACCTTC.

The rearrangement links TRBV5-1 to TRBJ2-2; TRBD1 agrees at 10 bases. V was clipped by 0 bases and J by 7 bases; unmatched bases: 6. The length of the CDR3 is 16 residues. Germline CDR1 SGHRS, CDR2 YFSETQ. The CDR3 DNA follows: TGCGCCAGCAGCTTGGGGGACAGGGGCGACAGCGGGGAGCTGTTTTTT. Amino acids: CASSLGDRGDSGELFF.

The V and J genes are TRBV7-2 and TRBJ2-1; TRBD2 matches 13 bases. With V trimmed by 6 bases and J by 0 bases, 2 bases remained unmatched. The CDR3 is 16 residues long. The V gene's germline CDR1 is SGHTA and CDR2 FQGNSA. The CDR3 is CASRWTSGGSYNEQFF. DNA of the CDR3: TGTGCCAGCAGGTGGACTAGCGGGGGCTCCTACAATGAGCAGTTCTTC.

The chain carries TRBV6-1 and TRBJ2-3; 12 bases are a match to TRBD2. Losses at the gene ends were 4 bases for V and 1 base for J; bases not matched to a gene: 3. CDR3 length equals 16 residues. Germline lookup yields CDR1 MNHNS and CDR2 SASEGT. The CDR3 loop reads CASSGLAGVRTDTQYF. In DNA form, the CDR3 reads TGTGCCAGCAGTGGACTAGCGGGGGTCCGCACAGATACGCAGTATTTT.

V is TRBV7-2 and J is TRBJ2-3; unclear D gene. The CDR3 sequence is 12 residues long. CDR1 SGHTA and CDR2 FQGNSA come from the germline V gene. Trimming took off 8 bases at V and 3 bases at J, with 9 bases between the two ends. CDR3 region: CASAISTDTQYF. CDR3 in DNA: TGTGCCAGCGCTATATCAACAGATACGCAGTATTTT.

The V gene is TRBV30, the J gene TRBJ2-1, with a possible D match to TRBD2 (6 bases). Trimming pared 1 base from V and 12 bases from J, leaving 10 bases between. Germline values: CDR1 GTSNPN, CDR2 SVGIG (reference sequence). The CDR3 consists of 11 residues. The CDR3: CAWSEVSGQFF. The DNA of the CDR3 is TGTGCCTGGAGTGAGGTTAGCGGGCAGTTCTTC.

This chain connects TRBV6-5 to TRBJ2-1, with D unresolved. The length of the CDR3 is 13 residues. The germline gives CDR1 MNHEY, CDR2 SVGAGI. The V end lost 6 bases, the J end lost 6 bases, and 12 bases lay between the germline ends. Written as DNA, the CDR3 is TGTGCCAGCAGCCCGCTGTCCGGCAATGAGCAGTTCTTC. Protein sequence: CASSPLSGNEQFF.

Only one count was recorded for this clone. This sequence joins TRBV27 and TRBJ2-1, with 7 bases aligning to TRBD2. CDR3 length equals 16 residues. CDR1 is MNHEY and CDR2 is SMNVEV in the germline V gene (reference sequence). With 1 base clipped from V and 4 bases from J, the junction kept 7 bases outside the gene matches. The CDR3, as DNA: TGTGCCAGCAGTTTATTCCCCGGGACTACATACAATGAGCAGTTCTTC. Translating gives CASSLFPGTTYNEQFF.

The chain uses TRBV3-1 (or the pseudogene TRBV3-2) and TRBJ2-5; 11 positions agree with TRBD2. CDR1 is LGHDT and CDR2 is YNNKEL in the germline V gene (reference sequence). The ends lost 1 base at V and 5 bases at J; junction bases unmatched: 9. This CDR3 comprises 17 residues. The CDR3 nucleotides are TGTGCCAGCAGCCAAGGAGCTAGCGGGGGGAATAGGGAGACCCAGTACTTC. Its protein is CASSQGASGGNRETQYF.

The chain is built from TRBV5-1 and TRBJ1-1, with D maybe TRBD1 (6 bases). The CDR3 is 14 amino acids. Germline V lookup: CDR1 SGHRS, CDR2 YFSETQ. The V and J ends lost 3 bases and 9 bases respectively, with 18 bases between them. CDR3 nucleotide sequence: TGCGCCAGCAGCTCGGGCCCCGACAGGAGTAAAGCTTTCTTT. Protein product: CASSSGPDRSKAFF.

In its sample, this clone was seen a few times. The V gene is TRBV11-3, the J gene TRBJ2-1, with 14 nucleotides matching TRBD2. The CDR3 runs 16 residues. After removal of 3 bases from V and 7 bases from J, the junction contained 5 bases not matched to a gene. From germline, CDR1 is SGHNT and CDR2 YENEEA. CDR3 sequence: CASSFGTSGGLNEQFF. CDR3 sequence (DNA): TGTGCCAGCAGCTTCGGGACTAGCGGGGGACTGAATGAGCAGTTCTTC.

This clone was detected once. The chain employs TRBV25-1 and TRBJ1-4; maybe TRBD1 (5 bases). CDR3 length: 14 amino acids. Germline V gives CDR1 MGHDK, CDR2 SYGVNS. Deletions cut 2 bases from V and 8 bases from J, with 12 bases between. The CDR3, as DNA: TGTGCCAGCAGTGAAGCAGGGTCCAAAGAAAAACTGTTTTTT. Its translation: CASSEAGSKEKLFF.

The rearrangement joins TRBV5-1 to TRBJ1-4; 8 nucleotides agree with TRBD1. The germline gives CDR1 SGHRS, CDR2 YFSETQ. The junction had 4 bases not matched to a gene; V was cut back by 2 bases and J by 1 base. This CDR3 spans 16 amino acids. CDR3 DNA: TGCGCCAGCAGCTTAGACAGGGGTCTAACTAATGAAAAACTGTTTTTT. This codes for CASSLDRGLTNEKLFF.

The chain links TRBV5-6 to TRBJ2-1, with 13 bases fitting TRBD2. Germline CDR1 reads SGHDT; CDR2 reads YYEEEE. The ends lost 1 base at V and 2 bases at J; junction bases unmatched: 3. The CDR3 has 17 residues. In DNA form, the CDR3 reads TGTGCCAGCAGCTTGCAAACTAGCGGGGGGGCCTACAATGAGCAGTTCTTC. Translated, it gives CASSLQTSGGAYNEQFF.

This chain links TRBV6-5 with TRBJ1-4, with 8 bases matching TRBD1. The J segment lost 7 bases and the V segment lost 9 bases, leaving 7 bases of the junction unmatched. In germline, CDR1 is MNHEY, CDR2 SVGAGI. The CDR3 is made up of 13 amino acids. CDR3 residues: CASGQGGGEKLFF. CDR3 bases: TGTGCCAGTGGACAGGGAGGGGGTGAAAAACTGTTTTTT.

The chain uses TRBV4-1 and TRBJ2-3, with 8 bases that match TRBD2. This CDR3 has 14 residues. Germline CDR1 reads MGHRA; CDR2 reads YSYEKL. V gave up 4 bases and J gave up 4 bases; unmatched junction bases: 4. Here the CDR3 DNA reads TGCGCCAGCAGCCTTGGACTAGCTCCAGATACGCAGTATTTT. It yields the protein CASSLGLAPDTQYF.

The chain has TRBV15 and TRBJ2-1; 8 bases match TRBD2. With V trimmed by 4 bases and J by 0 bases, 5 bases remained unmatched. The CDR3 runs 16 residues. Per the germline V gene, CDR1 is LNHNV and CDR2 is YYDKDF (reference sequence). CDR3 bases: TGTGCCACCAGCAATAGCGGGGCGAGCTCCTACAATGAGCAGTTCTTC. Its protein is CATSNSGASSYNEQFF.